Presented here are 14 T cell receptor beta chains from one specimen sequenced in a study of blood T cell repertoires in COVID-19. Sequencing used immunoSEQ multiplex PCR; TCRdb keeps in-frame clones, though not all of them. Among about 120,000 clones listed, 75% to 85% were seen once. The source material was peripheral blood. The receptor set was obtained from a woman in her forties or fifties with acute or convalescent COVID-19.

This clone showed up just a few times. V usage is TRBV19 and J usage is TRBJ1-3; D is uncertain. This CDR3 comprises 15 residues. The germline V gene encodes CDR1 LNHDA and CDR2 SQIVND (reference sequence). Trimming left V 5 bases short and J 3 bases short, with 14 bases between. The CDR3 DNA is TGTGCCAGTAGTTTGCCGGGGATGAGTGGAAACACCATATATTTT. Protein sequence: CASSLPGMSGNTIYF. Drawing the rest from reference TRBV19 and TRBJ1-3, the complete variable domain is DGGITQSPKYLFRKEGQNVTLSCEQNLNHDAMYWYRQDPGQGLRLIYYSQIVNDFQKGDIAEGYSVSREKKESFPLTVTSAQKNPTAFYLCASSLPGMSGNTIYFGEGSWLTVV.

This clone was seen just once. The J gene is TRBJ1-1, the V gene TRBV4-2; no firm D call. V was trimmed by 0 bases and J by 2 bases, leaving 16 bases between them. Germline V gene sequence: CDR1 LGHNA, CDR2 YNFKEQ. The CDR3 sequence is 17 residues long. The CDR3 coding sequence is TGTGCCAGCAGCCAAGACCAACGAAGCGCAGCTAACACTGAAGCTTTCTTT. Translating it yields CASSQDQRSAANTEAFF.

This chain links TRBV19 with TRBJ1-1; D is uncertain. The germline CDR1 and CDR2 sequences are LNHDA and SQIVND (reference sequence). V was trimmed by 5 bases and J by 2 bases, leaving 15 bases between them. CDR3 length equals 15 residues. In DNA, the CDR3 is TGTGCCAGTAGTGCCCTAGGTGGCGGTAACACTGAAGCTTTCTTT. It codes for CASSALGGGNTEAFF. Variable domain in full (rest from reference TRBV19 and TRBJ1-1): DGGITQSPKYLFRKEGQNVTLSCEQNLNHDAMYWYRQDPGQGLRLIYYSQIVNDFQKGDIAEGYSVSREKKESFPLTVTSAQKNPTAFYLCASSALGGGNTEAFFGQGTRLTVV.

This chain connects TRBV7-8 to TRBJ2-1; D perhaps matches TRBD2 (6 bases). The CDR3 contains 13 residues. The V gene lost 2 bases and the J gene lost 7 bases, with 9 bases spanning the gap. Germline V gene sequence: CDR1 SGHVS, CDR2 FQNEAQ. The CDR3: CASSLRLANEQFF. Written as DNA, the CDR3 is TGTGCCAGCAGCTTACGGCTAGCGAATGAGCAGTTCTTC. The whole variable domain, remainder taken from reference TRBV7-8 and TRBJ2-1, is GAGVSQSPRYKVAKRGQDVALRCDPISGHVSLFWYQQALGQGPEFLTYFQNEAQLDKSGLPSDRFFAERPEGSVSTLKIQRTQQEDSAVYLCASSLRLANEQFFGPGTRLTVL.

This chain uses TRBV19 with TRBJ1-5, with a tentative D call TRBD1 (6 bases). This CDR3 is 13 amino acids long. The ends were cut back, 6 bases at V and 4 bases at J, with 10 bases in the middle. Germline V gives CDR1 LNHDA, CDR2 SQIVND (reference sequence). The CDR3 DNA sequence: TGTGCCAGTAGAGGACAGCCAAATCAGCCCCAGCATTTT. It encodes CASRGQPNQPQHF.

This clone was observed once. The V call is TRBV6-2 or TRBV6-3, the J call TRBJ2-1, with 9 positions matching TRBD2. Germline V gene sequence: CDR1 MNHEY, CDR2 SVGEGT. The CDR3 covers 16 residues. Trimming cost V 3 bases and J 9 bases; bases outside gene matches: 12. CDR3 in DNA: TGTGCCAGCAGTTATTCCCCTAGCGGGGTATCGGGTGAGCAGTTCTTC. Protein: CASSYSPSGVSGEQFF.

The V and J genes are TRBV5-1 and TRBJ2-1; 7 bases align to TRBD2. Germline V lookup: CDR1 SGHRS, CDR2 YFSETQ. Trimming cost V 4 bases and J 2 bases; bases outside gene matches: 3. The CDR3 is made up of 14 amino acids. CDR3 protein: CASSVGTTYNEQFF. CDR3 nucleotides: TGCGCCAGCAGCGTCGGGACTACCTACAATGAGCAGTTCTTC.

The chain uses TRBV9 and TRBJ2-6, with D maybe TRBD1 (5 bases). V was shortened by 3 bases and J by 2 bases, with 9 bases between the two germline ends. CDR3 length: 15 amino acids. The germline CDR1 and CDR2 sequences are SGDLS and YYNGEE. The CDR3 loop is CASSDLGAGANVLTF. In DNA, the CDR3 is TGTGCCAGCAGCGACTTAGGGGCTGGGGCCAACGTCCTGACTTTC.

The CDR3 protein is CASSLINSGANVLTF. The CDR3 DNA follows: TGTGCCAGCAGCCTAATTAACTCTGGGGCCAACGTCCTGACTTTC. J is TRBJ2-6 and V is TRBV7-3; no definite D call. Between the trimmed V and J ends, which lost 5 bases and 0 bases, there was a span of 8 bases. This CDR3 has 15 amino acids. From germline, CDR1 is SGHTA and CDR2 FQGTGA.

This chain uses TRBV12-3 or TRBV12-4 with TRBJ2-1, with TRBD2 matching over 9 bases. V was pared by 3 bases and J by 6 bases, with 0 bases of the junction left unmatched. CDR3 size: 13 residues. CDR3 region: CASSFSGSNEQFF. The DNA for the CDR3 is TGTGCCAGCAGTTTTAGCGGGAGCAATGAGCAGTTCTTC.

There are a few counts of this clone. This sequence joins TRBV3-1 (or the pseudogene TRBV3-2) and TRBJ2-5, with TRBD2 matching over 7 bases. V lost 0 bases, J lost 0 bases, and 7 bases stayed unmatched. There are 17 residues in the CDR3. The germline V gene encodes CDR1 LGHDT and CDR2 YNNKEL (reference sequence). CDR3 region: CASSQDELAVYQETQYF. In nucleotides, the CDR3 is TGTGCCAGCAGCCAAGATGAGCTAGCGGTGTACCAAGAGACCCAGTACTTC.

The chain is built from TRBV4-2 and TRBJ2-7; 12 nucleotides agree with TRBD2. The CDR3 runs to 15 residues. Germline CDR1 reads LGHNA; CDR2 reads YNFKEQ. The V and J ends lost 3 bases and 3 bases, in that order; junction bases with no gene match: 3. CDR3 DNA sequence: TGTGCCAGCAGCCACGGACTAGCGGGATACTACGAGCAGTACTTC. Residues: CASSHGLAGYYEQYF.

V is TRBV18 and J is TRBJ2-7; 12 bases are shared with TRBD1. The CDR3 consists of 16 residues. The V segment lost 6 bases and the J segment 3 bases; nucleotides outside the gene matches: 9. The germline gives CDR1 KGHSH, CDR2 LQKENI. CDR3 in amino acids: CASSQAGTGGGYEQYF. The DNA of the CDR3 is TGTGCCAGCTCCCAGGCCGGGACAGGGGGCGGCTACGAGCAGTACTTC.

DNA of the CDR3: TGTGCCAGCAGTTTACCCGGACAGGGAGGCGAGCCCCAGCATTTT. Residues: CASSLPGQGGEPQHF. The J gene is TRBJ1-5, the V gene TRBV28; 8 positions agree with TRBD1. This CDR3 comprises 15 residues. The V and J ends lost 2 bases and 8 bases, in that order; junction bases with no gene match: 8. Germline assignment: CDR1 MDHEN and CDR2 SYDVKM.